This T cell receptor (beta chain) was captured in a study of identical twins. From the 5' RACE reads, TCRdb called clonotypes with MiXCR, one entry per CDR3 protein. The sample yields nearly 650,000 distinct CDR3 sequences, roughly 7.2% seen once. These data were also reused for a study on yellow fever vaccine responses in identical twins.

The specimen was PBMCs. The TCR sequence derives from a woman under 30 in good health.

The CDR3 coding sequence is TGCAGAGTGCTAGTAGCTGAACAGTTGGCTTCACCCCTCCACTTT. It codes for CRVLVAEQLASPLHF. The rearrangement links TRBV20-1 to TRBJ1-6, with D unclear. The CDR3 has 15 amino acids. Per the germline V gene, CDR1 is DFQATT and CDR2 is SNEGSKA (reference sequence).